Listed below are T cell receptor beta chains from one sample, sequenced in a study of shared clonotypes between healthy human individuals. Libraries were prepared by immunoSEQ multiplex PCR; TCRdb keeps only in-frame clonotypes and omits some of them. Among about 690,000 clones, roughly 91% were seen once, and the ten largest hold approximately 35%. The sequencing input was memory CD8+ T cells from PBMCs. The receptors shown here come from a man between 18 and 29 years old in good health. Some clones in this sample may be carry-over from other donors' samples. The CDR3 runs from the conserved cysteine through the conserved F or W. D genes are given only for firm matches. Clone size is not always given. Where it is, it says once, few, many or a class for expanded clones.

D	size	V	J	DNA	CDR3
-	-	TRBV6-4	TRBJ1-2	TGTGCCAGAGTCCAGAGCTATGGCTACACCTTC	CARVQSYGYTF
TRBD1	-	TRBV7-9	TRBJ2-5	TGTGCCAGCAGCTCGAGATCGGACAGGGTGGGGGAGACCCAGTACTTC	CASSSRSDRVGETQYF
-	-	TRBV30	TRBJ1-5	TGTGCCTGGAGTGGCGGGGCAGGAATCAATCAGTCCCAGCATTTT	CAWSGGAGINQSQHF
-	-	TRBV11-2	TRBJ2-2	TGTGCCAGCCGTACGAACACCGGGGAGCTGTTTTTT	CASRTNTGELFF
TRBD1	-	TRBV9	TRBJ2-7	TGTGCCAGCAGCGTAGCCAGACAGGGGGGAGACGAGCAGTACTTC	CASSVARQGGDEQYF
-	-	TRBV6-5	TRBJ1-1	TGTGCCAGCATCAGGAGGACGATGAACACTGAAGCTTTCTTT	CASIRRTMNTEAFF
TRBD2	-	TRBV4-3	TRBJ2-1	TGCGCCAGCAGTCCATCGGGACTAGCGGGATATGAGCAGTTCTTC	CASSPSGLAGYEQFF
TRBD2	-	TRBV11-2	TRBJ2-7	TGTGCCAGCAGCCCAAGGAGGGGAGGGATTAACTACGAGCAGTACTTC	CASSPRRGGINYEQYF
-	once	TRBV27	TRBJ1-5	TGTGCCAGCAGTCCAGGAATAGGCGTGAATCAGCCCCAGCATTTT	CASSPGIGVNQPQHF
-	-	TRBV14	TRBJ2-7	TGTGCCAGCAGCCAAGTGTCGGAATACGAGCAGTACTTC	CASSQVSEYEQYF
-	-	TRBV7-9	TRBJ2-5	TGTGCCAGCAGCCCACCCGCCGGGGATGCAGAGACCCAGTACTTC	CASSPPAGDAETQYF
TRBD2	-	TRBV27	TRBJ2-1	TGTGCCAGCAGTTTGATGTTAGTAGCGGGAAACAATGAGCAGTTCTTC	CASSLMLVAGNNEQFF
-	-	TRBV7-9	TRBJ2-2	TGTGCCAGCAGCCAAGGAGCACTCCGGGGACTTAACACCGGGGAGCTGTTTTTT	CASSQGALRGLNTGELFF
-	-	TRBV28	TRBJ2-7	TGTGCCAGCAGTTCCACGACAGAAGATAGTGAGCAGTACTTC	CASSSTTEDSEQYF
TRBD1	-	TRBV6-1	TRBJ2-2	TGTGCCAGCAGCCTCACGAGACAGGGCACCGGGGAGCTGTTTTTT	CASSLTRQGTGELFF
TRBD2	-	TRBV7-3	TRBJ2-2	TGTGCCAGCAGCTTGCTAGCGGGAGCCGACACCGGGGAGCTGTTTTTT	CASSLLAGADTGELFF
-	-	TRBV4-1	TRBJ1-1	TGCGCCAGCAGCCAAGATCGAATCCGGGCCTGGAACACTGAAGCTTTCTTT	CASSQDRIRAWNTEAFF
TRBD2	-	TRBV7-9	TRBJ2-1	TGTGCCAGCAGCTTAGGGGAGCGGGAGGGGTACAATGAGCAGTTCTTC	CASSLGEREGYNEQFF
-	-	TRBV4-3	TRBJ2-3	TGCGCCAGCAGCCAAGATGGTCAGGGGAGCACAGATACGCAGTATTTT	CASSQDGQGSTDTQYF
TRBD1	-	TRBV27	TRBJ2-7	TGTGCCAGCAGTTGGGGACAGCACTACGAGCAGTACTTC	CASSWGQHYEQYF
-	-	TRBV28	TRBJ2-6	TGTGCCAGCCGAACCCCTAAAACTGGGGCCAACGTCCTGACTTTC	CASRTPKTGANVLTF
-	-	TRBV4-3	TRBJ1-2	TGCGCCAGCAGCCTAACAGGAAGAGGCTACACCTTC	CASSLTGRGYTF
-	-	TRBV6-1	TRBJ2-7	TGTGCCAGCAGCCCGGACTACCCCTCCTACGAGCAGTACTTC	CASSPDYPSYEQYF
TRBD1	-	TRBV27	TRBJ1-2	TGTGCCAGCAGTCCAGGACAGGCTACTAACTATGGCTACACCTTC	CASSPGQATNYGYTF
-	-	TRBV4-2	TRBJ2-3	TGTGCCAGCAGCCAAACTAGCACAGATACGCAGTATTTT	CASSQTSTDTQYF
-	-	TRBV25-1	TRBJ2-7	TGTGCCAGCAGTGAATGGGACGTAGCCTACGAGCAGTACTTC	CASSEWDVAYEQYF
-	few	TRBV6-5	TRBJ1-2	TGTGCCAGCACCCCGAGGGGCGTCGCTAACTATGGCTACACCTTC	CASTPRGVANYGYTF
TRBD2	-	TRBV9	TRBJ2-7	TGTGCCAGCAGCGTAGAGGGGACTAGTGGTTACGAGCAGTACTTC	CASSVEGTSGYEQYF
TRBD2	few	TRBV27	TRBJ2-1	TGTGCCAGCAGTTTAGCGGGAGGGCCATCATCTGTTGATGAGCAGTTCTTC	CASSLAGGPSSVDEQFF